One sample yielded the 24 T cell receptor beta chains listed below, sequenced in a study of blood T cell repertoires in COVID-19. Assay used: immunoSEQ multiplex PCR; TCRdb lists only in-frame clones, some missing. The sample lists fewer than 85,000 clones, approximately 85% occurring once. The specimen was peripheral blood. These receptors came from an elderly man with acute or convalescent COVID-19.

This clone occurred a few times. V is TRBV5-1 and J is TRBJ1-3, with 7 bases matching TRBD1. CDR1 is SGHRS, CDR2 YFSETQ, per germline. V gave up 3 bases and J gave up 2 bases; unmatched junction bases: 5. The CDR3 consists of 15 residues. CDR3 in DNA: TGCGCCAGCAGCTCGCCAGGGGGTACTGGAAACACCATATATTTT. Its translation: CASSSPGGTGNTIYF.

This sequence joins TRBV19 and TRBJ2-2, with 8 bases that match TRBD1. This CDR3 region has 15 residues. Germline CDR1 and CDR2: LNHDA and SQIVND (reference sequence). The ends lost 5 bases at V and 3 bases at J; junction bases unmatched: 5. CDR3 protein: CASSQGAPDTGELFF. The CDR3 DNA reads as TGTGCCAGTAGTCAGGGGGCGCCGGACACCGGGGAGCTGTTTTTT.

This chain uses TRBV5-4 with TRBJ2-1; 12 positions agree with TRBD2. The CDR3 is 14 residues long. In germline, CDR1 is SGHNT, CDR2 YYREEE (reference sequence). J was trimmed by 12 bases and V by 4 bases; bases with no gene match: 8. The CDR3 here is CASSPRTSGNWQFF. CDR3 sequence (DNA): TGTGCCAGCAGCCCTCGGACTAGCGGGAATTGGCAGTTCTTC.

Written as DNA, the CDR3 is TGTGCCAGCAGAACCGGGACAGGGAGGGCCTACGAGCAGTACTTC. Encoded protein: CASRTGTGRAYEQYF. The chain employs TRBV6-5 and TRBJ2-7, with TRBD1 matching over 9 bases. The V gene's germline CDR1 is MNHEY and CDR2 SVGAGI. There are 15 residues in the CDR3. The J segment lost 2 bases and the V segment lost 6 bases, leaving 8 bases of the junction unmatched.

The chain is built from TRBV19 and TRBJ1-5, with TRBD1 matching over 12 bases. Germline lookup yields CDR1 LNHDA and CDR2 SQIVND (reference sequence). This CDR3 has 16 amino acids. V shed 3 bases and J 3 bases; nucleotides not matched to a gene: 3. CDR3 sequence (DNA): TGTGCCAGTAGTATCCGGGACAGGGGGCCCAATCAGCCCCAGCATTTT. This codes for CASSIRDRGPNQPQHF.

This CDR3 is CASSPGLAGGPGDTQYF. Here the CDR3 DNA reads TGCGCCAGCAGCCCCGGACTAGCGGGGGGGCCTGGAGATACGCAGTATTTT. The chain has TRBV5-1 and TRBJ2-3, with 15 positions matching TRBD2. The CDR3 totals 17 residues. CDR1 and CDR2 from the germline V gene are SGHRS and YFSETQ. The V gene end was trimmed by 4 bases and the J gene end by 5 bases; junction bases not matched to a gene: 8.

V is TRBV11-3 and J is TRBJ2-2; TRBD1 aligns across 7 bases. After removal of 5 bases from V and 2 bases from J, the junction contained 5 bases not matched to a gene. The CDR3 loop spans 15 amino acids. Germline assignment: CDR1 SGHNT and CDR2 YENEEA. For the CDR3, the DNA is TGTGCCAGCAGCCCCCGACAGGGAAACACCGGGGAGCTGTTTTTT. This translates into CASSPRQGNTGELFF.

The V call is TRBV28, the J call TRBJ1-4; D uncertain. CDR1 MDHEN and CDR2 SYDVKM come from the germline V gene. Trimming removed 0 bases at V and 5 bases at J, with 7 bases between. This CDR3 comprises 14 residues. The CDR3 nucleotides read TGTGCCAGCAGTTTATGGGCGGGAAATGAAAAACTGTTTTTT. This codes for CASSLWAGNEKLFF.

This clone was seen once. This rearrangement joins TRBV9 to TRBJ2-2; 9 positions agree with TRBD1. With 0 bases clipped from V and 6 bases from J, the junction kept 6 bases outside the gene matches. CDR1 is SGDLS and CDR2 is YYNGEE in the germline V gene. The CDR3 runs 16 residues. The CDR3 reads CASSVAPGQGAGELFF. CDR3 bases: TGTGCCAGCAGCGTAGCTCCGGGACAGGGAGCCGGGGAGCTGTTTTTT.

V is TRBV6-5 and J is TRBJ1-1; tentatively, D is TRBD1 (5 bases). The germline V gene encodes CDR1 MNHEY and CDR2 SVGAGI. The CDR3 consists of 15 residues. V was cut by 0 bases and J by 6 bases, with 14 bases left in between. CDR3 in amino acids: CASSYSPGQGAEAFF. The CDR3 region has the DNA TGTGCCAGCAGTTACTCGCCCGGGCAGGGCGCTGAAGCTTTCTTT.

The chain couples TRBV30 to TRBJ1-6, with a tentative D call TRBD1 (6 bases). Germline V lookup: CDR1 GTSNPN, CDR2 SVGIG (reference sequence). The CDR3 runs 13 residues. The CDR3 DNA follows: TGTGTCATTAATCAGGGGAATAATTCACCCCTCCACTTT. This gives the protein CVINQGNNSPLHF.

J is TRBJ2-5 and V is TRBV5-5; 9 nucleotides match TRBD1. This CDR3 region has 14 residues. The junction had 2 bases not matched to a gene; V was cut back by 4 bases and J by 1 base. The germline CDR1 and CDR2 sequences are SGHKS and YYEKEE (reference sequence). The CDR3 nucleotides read TGTGCCAGCAGCGGGGGACAGGGCCAAGAGACCCAGTACTTC. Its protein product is CASSGGQGQETQYF.

The CDR3 spells CASSPKEMNTEAFF. In DNA, the CDR3 is TGTGCCAGCAGCCCAAAAGAGATGAACACTGAAGCTTTCTTT. The V and J genes are TRBV5-5 and TRBJ1-1; D remains unclear. Germline CDR1 and CDR2: SGHKS and YYEKEE (reference sequence). V lost 4 bases and J 0 bases, leaving 10 bases between the germline ends. The CDR3 consists of 14 residues. Together with reference TRBV5-5 and TRBJ1-1, the CDR3 gives the full variable domain: DAGVTQSPTHLIKTRGQQVTLRCSPISGHKSVSWYQQVLGQGPQFIFQYYEKEERGRGNFPDRFSARQFPNYSSELNVNALLLGDSALYLCASSPKEMNTEAFFGQGTRLTVV.

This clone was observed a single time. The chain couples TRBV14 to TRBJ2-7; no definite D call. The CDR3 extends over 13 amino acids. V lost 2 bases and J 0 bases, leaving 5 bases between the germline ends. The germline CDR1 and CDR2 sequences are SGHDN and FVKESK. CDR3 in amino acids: CASSQPGSYEQYF. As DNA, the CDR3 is TGTGCCAGCAGCCAACCAGGCTCCTACGAGCAGTACTTC. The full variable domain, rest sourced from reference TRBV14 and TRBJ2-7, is EAGVTQFPSHSVIEKGQTVTLRCDPISGHDNLYWYRRVMGKEIKFLLHFVKESKQDESGMPNNRFLAERTGGTYSTLKVQPAELEDSGVYFCASSQPGSYEQYFGPGTRLTVT.

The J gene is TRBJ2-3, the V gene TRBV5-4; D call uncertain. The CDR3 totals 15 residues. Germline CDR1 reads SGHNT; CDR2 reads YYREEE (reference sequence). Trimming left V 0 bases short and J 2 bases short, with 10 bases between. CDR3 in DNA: TGTGCCAGCAGCTTGGCCAGGCCCACCACAGATACGCAGTATTTT. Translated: CASSLARPTTDTQYF.

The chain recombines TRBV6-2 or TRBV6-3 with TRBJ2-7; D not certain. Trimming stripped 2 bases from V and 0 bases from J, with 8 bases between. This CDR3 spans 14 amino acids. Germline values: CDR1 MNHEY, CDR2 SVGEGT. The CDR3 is CASSYAGFSYEQYF. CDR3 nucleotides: TGTGCCAGCAGTTACGCAGGATTCTCCTACGAGCAGTACTTC.

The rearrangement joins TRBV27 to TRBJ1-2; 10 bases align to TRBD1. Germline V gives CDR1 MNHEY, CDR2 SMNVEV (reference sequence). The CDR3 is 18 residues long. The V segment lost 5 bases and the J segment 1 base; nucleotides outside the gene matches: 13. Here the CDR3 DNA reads TGTGCCAGCAGTCGAGGAACTCCGGGACAGGGGAGTAACTATGGCTACACCTTC. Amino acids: CASSRGTPGQGSNYGYTF.

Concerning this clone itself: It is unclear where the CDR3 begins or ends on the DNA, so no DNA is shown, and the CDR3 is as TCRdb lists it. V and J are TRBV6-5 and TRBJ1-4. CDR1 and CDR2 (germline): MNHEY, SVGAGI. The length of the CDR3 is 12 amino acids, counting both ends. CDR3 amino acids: CASSSSGEKLFF.

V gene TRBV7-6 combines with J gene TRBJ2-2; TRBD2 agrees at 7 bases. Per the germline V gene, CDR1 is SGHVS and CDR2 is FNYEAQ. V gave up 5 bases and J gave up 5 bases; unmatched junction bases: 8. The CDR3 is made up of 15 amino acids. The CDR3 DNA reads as TGTGCCAGCAGCCGGGGCAGGGAGGGAACCGGGGAGCTGTTTTTT. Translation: CASSRGREGTGELFF.

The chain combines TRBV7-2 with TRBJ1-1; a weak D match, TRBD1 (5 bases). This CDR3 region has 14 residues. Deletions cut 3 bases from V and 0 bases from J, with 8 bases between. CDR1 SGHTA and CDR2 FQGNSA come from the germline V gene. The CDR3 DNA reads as TGTGCCAGCAGCTTCAGGGCAATGAACACTGAAGCTTTCTTT. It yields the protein CASSFRAMNTEAFF.

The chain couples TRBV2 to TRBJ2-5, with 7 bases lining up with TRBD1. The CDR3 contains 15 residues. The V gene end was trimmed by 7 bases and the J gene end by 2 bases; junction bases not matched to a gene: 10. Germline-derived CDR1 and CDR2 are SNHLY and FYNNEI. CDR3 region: CASNRRTGIQETQYF. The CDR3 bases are TGTGCCAGCAATAGGAGGACAGGCATTCAAGAGACCCAGTACTTC. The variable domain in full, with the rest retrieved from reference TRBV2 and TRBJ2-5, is EPEVTQTPSHQVTQMGQEVILRCVPISNHLYFYWYRQILGQKVEFLVSFYNNEISEKSEIFDDQFSVERPDGSNFTLKIRSTKLEDSAMYFCASNRRTGIQETQYFGPGTRLLVL.

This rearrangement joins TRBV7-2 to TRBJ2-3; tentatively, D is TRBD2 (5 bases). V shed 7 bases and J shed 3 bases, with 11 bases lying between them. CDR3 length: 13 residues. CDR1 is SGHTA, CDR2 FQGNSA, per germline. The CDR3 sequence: CASKPGGTDTQYF. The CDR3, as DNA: TGTGCCAGCAAGCCGGGCGGGACAGATACGCAGTATTTT.

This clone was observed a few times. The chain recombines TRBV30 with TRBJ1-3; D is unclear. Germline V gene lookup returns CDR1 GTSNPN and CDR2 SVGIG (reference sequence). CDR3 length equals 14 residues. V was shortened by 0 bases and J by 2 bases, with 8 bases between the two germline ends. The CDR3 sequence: CAWSVYGAGNTIYF. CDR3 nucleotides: TGTGCCTGGAGTGTATACGGGGCTGGAAACACCATATATTTT.

CDR3 DNA: TGTGCCAGCAGCGTTCAAGACAGCTACAATTCACCCCTCCACTTT. It yields the protein CASSVQDSYNSPLHF. V usage is TRBV9 and J usage is TRBJ1-6, with D possibly being TRBD1 (5 bases). Germline loops: CDR1 SGDLS, CDR2 YYNGEE. The CDR3 loop spans 15 amino acids. The germline V and J ends were trimmed by 2 bases and 7 bases, with 13 bases remaining between them.